This TCR beta chain was observed in a study of T cells after posttransplantation cyclophosphamide. Peripheral blood was collected from the related graft donor on the marrow donation day. The study's findings and limits: Tissue-infiltrating T cells from skin or gut overlapped little with blood T cells. Recipient CMV seropositivity and CMV reactivation strongly tracked TRB clonality. Donor-recipient repertoire similarity was low at 1-2 months, rising over year one.

Data came from immunoSEQ multiplex PCR; TCRdb stores just in-frame clones and leaves some out. Listed for the sample are 35,000 to 55,000 clones, none seen a single time. This clone was picked up many times. Its antigen is as yet unknown. With V trimmed by 5 bases and J by 9 bases, 5 bases remained unmatched. CDR3 length equals 14 residues. The germline CDR1 and CDR2 sequences are SEHNR and FQNEAQ (reference sequence). Source material: PBMCs. The chain recombines TRBV7-9 with TRBJ2-1; 12 positions match TRBD1. This receptor was identified in a man in his forties or fifties in good health, CMV-negative, and a related stem cell transplant donor. The CDR3 bases are TGTGCCAGCAGCCCGGGGACAGGGGGCGTTGAGCAGTTCTTC. The encoded protein is CASSPGTGGVEQFF.